This T cell receptor beta chain was recovered during a study of shared clonotypes between healthy human individuals. Study results and limitations: Non-shared clonotypes showed lower generation probabilities than clonotypes common to all four donors.

Sequencing used immunoSEQ multiplex PCR; TCRdb keeps in-frame clones, though not all of them. The sample lists millions of clones, about 93% occurring once. Trimming removed 3 bases from V and 1 base from J, with 9 bases in between. This CDR3 is 14 amino acids long. Germline CDR1 MGHRA, CDR2 YSYEKL. A note on this clone: Its antigen is undetermined. The sample holds other DNA sequences that translate to the same CDR3.

Naive CD8 cells comprised CD45RO-negative, CCR7-positively selected cells, excluding terminally differentiated effector memory CD45RA+ cells. This clonotype originated in a man aged 18 to 29 in good health. Some clones in this sample may be carry-over from other donors' samples. The sequencing input was naive CD8+ T cells from PBMCs. This rearrangement joins TRBV4-1 to TRBJ1-1; no clear D gene. The CDR3 nucleotides read TGCGCCAGCAGCCAGGTAACAGCGAACACTGAAGCTTTCTTT. Its protein is CASSQVTANTEAFF.